These T cell receptor beta chains were read from a single sample in a study of blood T cell repertoires in COVID-19. The protocol was immunoSEQ multiplex PCR, while the TCRdb copy is restricted to in-frame clones and leaves out a portion. The repertoire has around 250,000 clones, roughly 89% of them found once; the top ten carry 0.94%. The sample taken for sequencing was peripheral blood. The origin of the receptors is a woman aged 40 to 55 who had recovered from COVID-19. Both conserved end residues are part of each CDR3. The order of the fields is clone size, CDR3 length, V gene, J gene, D gene, CDR3 DNA, CDR3 protein. D genes are given only for firm matches. Expanded clones get a size class; other rows say once, few or many, or leave the size out.

size: NA; length: 16; V: TRBV27; J: TRBJ2-6; D: NA; DNA: TGTGCCAGCAGTTTACTTGACTCCTCTGGGGCCAACGTCCTGACTTTC; CDR3: CASSLLDSSGANVLTF
size: NA; length: 17; V: TRBV4-1; J: TRBJ2-3; D: TRBD2; DNA: TGCGCCAGCAGCCAAGCGGAAACTAGCGGTAGCACAGATACGCAGTATTTT; CDR3: CASSQAETSGSTDTQYF
size: NA; length: 15; V: TRBV27; J: TRBJ2-1; D: TRBD2; DNA: TGTGCCAGCAGTCTCGGGGGGGCCCCCTACAATGAGCAGTTCTTC; CDR3: CASSLGGAPYNEQFF
size: NA; length: 18; V: TRBV24-1; J: TRBJ2-2; D: TRBD1; DNA: TGTGCCACCAGTGATTTTCCTCCGGGACAGGGATACACCGGGGAGCTGTTTTTT; CDR3: CATSDFPPGQGYTGELFF
size: NA; length: 16; V: TRBV5-4; J: TRBJ2-1; D: NA; DNA: TGTGCCAGCAGCTTAAACCCAACGAGCTCCTACAATGAGCAGTTCTTC; CDR3: CASSLNPTSSYNEQFF
size: once; length: 14; V: TRBV5-1; J: TRBJ1-6; D: NA; DNA: TGCGCCAGCAGCCTCTTGGGCTCGAATTCACCCCTCCACTTT; CDR3: CASSLLGSNSPLHF
size: NA; length: 13; V: TRBV2; J: TRBJ1-3; D: NA; DNA: TGTGCCAGCAGGGAGACAGGAGGAAACACCATATATTTT; CDR3: CASRETGGNTIYF
size: NA; length: 13; V: TRBV28; J: TRBJ2-1; D: NA; DNA: TGTGCCAGCAGGCTGGTGGGAGTCGGTGAGCAGTTCTTC; CDR3: CASRLVGVGEQFF
size: NA; length: 15; V: TRBV5-4; J: TRBJ1-4; D: NA; DNA: TGTGCCAGCAGCTTGGGAGGTTTGGGGGCGCAAAAACTGTTTTTT; CDR3: CASSLGGLGAQKLFF
size: NA; length: 15; V: TRBV11-2; J: TRBJ2-1; D: TRBD1; DNA: TGTGCCAGCAGCTCCGGACAGGGCGACTACAATGAGCAGTTCTTC; CDR3: CASSSGQGDYNEQFF
size: NA; length: 16; V: TRBV10-2; J: TRBJ1-3; D: TRBD1; DNA: TGCGCCAGCAGTGGGACCCGGGACAGCTCTGGAAACACCATATATTTT; CDR3: CASSGTRDSSGNTIYF
size: NA; length: 16; V: TRBV18; J: TRBJ2-2; D: TRBD2; DNA: TGTGCCAGCTCACCTTGGACTAGCGGAAACACCGGGGAGCTGTTTTTT; CDR3: CASSPWTSGNTGELFF
size: NA; length: 17; V: TRBV15; J: TRBJ1-2; D: TRBD1; DNA: TGTGCCACCAGCAGAGGTGGCAGGGGGCTAGAGGACTATGGCTACACCTTC; CDR3: CATSRGGRGLEDYGYTF
size: NA; length: 13; V: TRBV28; J: TRBJ1-5; D: NA; DNA: TGTGCCAGCACCCCGGTCGTCAATCAGCCCCAGCATTTT; CDR3: CASTPVVNQPQHF
size: NA; length: 14; V: TRBV7-9; J: TRBJ2-7; D: TRBD2; DNA: TGTGCCAGCAGCTTAGTTGGGACTAGCGACGAGCAGTACTTC; CDR3: CASSLVGTSDEQYF
size: NA; length: 15; V: TRBV10-2; J: TRBJ2-5; D: TRBD1; DNA: TGCGCCAGCAGTGAGTCCGGAGACAGGGGGAAGACCCAGTACTTC; CDR3: CASSESGDRGKTQYF
size: NA; length: 15; V: TRBV30; J: TRBJ2-2; D: NA; DNA: TGTGCCTGGAGGGTAGTCCCGAGCTTCACCGGGGAGCTGTTTTTT; CDR3: CAWRVVPSFTGELFF
size: NA; length: 15; V: TRBV3-1/TRBV3-2; J: TRBJ2-5; D: NA; DNA: TGTGCCAGCAGCCAGGGACACGCCACCAACGGGGCCCAGTACTTC; CDR3: CASSQGHATNGAQYF
size: NA; length: 16; V: TRBV9; J: TRBJ2-3; D: TRBD2; DNA: TGTGCCAGCAGCGTTGGACTAGCGGGAACAGCAGATACGCAGTATTTT; CDR3: CASSVGLAGTADTQYF
size: NA; length: 15; V: TRBV9; J: TRBJ2-1; D: NA; DNA: TGTGCCAGCAGCGTCAGTCCCGGGGGATACAATGAGCAGTTCTTC; CDR3: CASSVSPGGYNEQFF
size: few; length: 14; V: TRBV5-1; J: TRBJ1-6; D: TRBD1; DNA: TGCGCCAGCAGCTCCGACAGGGCAAATTCACCCCTCCACTTT; CDR3: CASSSDRANSPLHF
size: NA; length: 13; V: TRBV28; J: TRBJ1-2; D: TRBD1; DNA: TGTGCCAGCAGTTGGGACAGGGTGTCTGGCTACACCTTC; CDR3: CASSWDRVSGYTF
size: NA; length: 14; V: TRBV7-9; J: TRBJ2-2; D: TRBD2; DNA: TGTGCCAGCAGCTCCGAGACTAGCGCCGGGGAGCTGTTTTTT; CDR3: CASSSETSAGELFF
size: NA; length: 13; V: TRBV6-5; J: TRBJ1-3; D: NA; DNA: TGTGCCAGCAATGGTCAGGCTGGAAACACCATATATTTT; CDR3: CASNGQAGNTIYF
size: NA; length: 15; V: TRBV7-9; J: TRBJ1-2; D: TRBD1; DNA: TGTGCCAGCAGCTTAGAGGGCAGGGGGAATTATGGCTACACCTTC; CDR3: CASSLEGRGNYGYTF
size: NA; length: 16; V: TRBV14; J: TRBJ2-5; D: TRBD2; DNA: TGTGCCAGCAGCCAAGATAGGGGACTAGCGCCCCCGACCCAGTACTTC; CDR3: CASSQDRGLAPPTQYF
size: NA; length: 14; V: TRBV15; J: TRBJ2-1; D: NA; DNA: TGTGCCACCAGCAGAGATAGACTCGACAATGAGCAGTTCTTC; CDR3: CATSRDRLDNEQFF
size: many; length: 15; V: TRBV4-1; J: TRBJ2-5; D: TRBD1; DNA: TGCGCCAGCAGCCCCGGGGACAGGGACCAAGAGACCCAGTACTTC; CDR3: CASSPGDRDQETQYF
size: NA; length: 16; V: TRBV4-1; J: TRBJ2-1; D: TRBD1; DNA: TGCGCCAGCAGCCAACCCGGGACAGCCATCTACAATGAGCAGTTCTTC; CDR3: CASSQPGTAIYNEQFF
size: NA; length: 15; V: TRBV18; J: TRBJ2-3; D: TRBD2; DNA: TGTGCCAGCTCACCGCGGCTAGCGGGCACAGATACGCAGTATTTT; CDR3: CASSPRLAGTDTQYF
size: NA; length: 14; V: TRBV15; J: TRBJ2-5; D: TRBD2; DNA: TGTGCCACCAGCAGCGGGAGGGCCGGGGAGACCCAGTACTTC; CDR3: CATSSGRAGETQYF
size: NA; length: 16; V: TRBV19; J: TRBJ2-5; D: TRBD2; DNA: TGTGCCAGTAGTGTCGGGGGACTAGCGAATCAAGAGACCCAGTACTTC; CDR3: CASSVGGLANQETQYF